These 12 T cell receptor beta chains originate from one sample sequenced in a study of blood T cells in healthy people across ages (dated by TCRdb to the mid-2010s). Libraries were prepared through 5' RACE. Instrument on record: Illumina HiSeq 2500. The second PCR ran for roughly 6 to 11 cycles and used a J-beta primer mix along with a sample-barcoded 5' primer. The raw public reads went through TCRdb reprocessing: fastp at Q25, MiXCR clone calling, in-frame beta chains kept. Merged by CDR3 protein, the rows form single entries marked with the most common genes and DNA. In this sample the table shows around 1.7 million distinct CDR3 sequences, over 25% of which occur a single time. The ten largest clones add up to roughly 8% of the sample. Sequencing input: blood. Receptor source: a woman aged 25-40 years in good health.

This clonotype was seen a few times. The chain is built from TRBV30 and TRBJ1-1; 7 bases map to TRBD1. This CDR3 spans 14 amino acids. Germline CDR1 and CDR2: GTSNPN and SVGIG (reference sequence). J lost 3 bases, V lost 3 bases, and 7 bases had no gene match. The CDR3 DNA sequence: TGTGCCTGGAGGCGACAGGGTGTGTACACTGAAGCTTTCTTT. Encoded protein: CAWRRQGVYTEAFF.

This clonotype has only a few counts. The chain uses TRBV28 and TRBJ1-5; the match to TRBD1 covers 7 bases. The germline CDR1 and CDR2 sequences are MDHEN and SYDVKM. V gave up 5 bases and J gave up 0 bases; unmatched junction bases: 4. This CDR3 contains 15 residues. CDR3 nucleotides: TGTGCCAGCAGTGTCAGGGGGTTTAGCAATCAGCCCCAGCATTTT. Translating gives CASSVRGFSNQPQHF.

Turning to this clonotype: A much larger clone differs by one base, so this may be a read error. The chain links TRBV7-2 to TRBJ2-5, with TRBD2 matching 7 bases. Germline CDR1 and CDR2: SGHTA and FQGNSA. This CDR3 region has 14 residues. After removal of 5 bases from V and 11 bases from J, the junction contained 14 bases not matched to a gene. The CDR3 loop is CASSPGLEDYVQYF. CDR3 DNA sequence: TGTGCCAGCAGCCCAGGACTAGAAGACTACGTGCAGTACTTC.

V and J are TRBV4-1 and TRBJ2-3; 11 bases are a match to TRBD2. The CDR3 runs 15 residues. Trimming took 8 bases from V and 6 from J; bases not matched to a gene: 10. The V gene's germline CDR1 is MGHRA and CDR2 YSYEKL. The chain's CDR3 is CASGPGSGRVDTQYF. The CDR3 nucleotides are TGCGCCAGCGGACCCGGTAGCGGGAGGGTGGATACGCAGTATTTT.

A few counts support this clonotype. The chain links TRBV9 to TRBJ1-6; 9 bases fit TRBD1. This CDR3 spans 14 amino acids. V was pared by 6 bases and J by 8 bases, with 6 bases of the junction left unmatched. Germline V gene lookup returns CDR1 SGDLS and CDR2 YYNGEE. The DNA of the CDR3 is TGTGCCAGCACGCCGGGACAGGGATATTCACCCCTCCACTTT. Its protein product is CASTPGQGYSPLHF. The complete variable domain, with remaining parts taken from reference TRBV9 and TRBJ1-6, reads DSGVTQTPKHLITATGQRVTLRCSPRSGDLSVYWYQQSLDQGLQFLIQYYNGEERAKGNILERFSAQQFPDLHSELNLSSLELGDSALYFCASTPGQGYSPLHFGNGTRLTVT.

CDR3 residues: CASSFPPAGNWELFF. In DNA form, the CDR3 reads TGTGCCAGCAGCTTTCCCCCGGCGGGAAACTGGGAGCTGTTTTTT. J is TRBJ2-2 and V is TRBV7-9; possible D gene TRBD2, 6 bases. V was cut by 3 bases and J by 9 bases, with 17 bases left in between. CDR3 length: 15 residues. The V gene's germline CDR1 is SEHNR and CDR2 FQNEAQ (reference sequence).

Remarks on this clonotype: A much larger clone lies a single base off, so this may be a read error. The chain joins TRBV9 to TRBJ2-7, with 9 bases lining up with TRBD1. The germline CDR1 and CDR2 sequences are SGDLS and YYNGEE. The CDR3 is 16 amino acids. In DNA, the CDR3 is TGTGCCGGCAGCGATCGGGACAGGGCCTTATCCTACGAGCAGTACTTC. It is translated as CAGSDRDRALSYEQYF.

The sample holds one count of this clonotype. A much larger clone lies a single base off, so this may be a read error. The chain employs TRBV28 and TRBJ2-5; D unresolved. The last part of the DNA fits TRBJ2-1 better; the J call may be wrong. The CDR3 length is 12 residues. Germline-derived CDR1 and CDR2 are MDHEN and SYDVKM. CDR3 loop: CASSSVQETQFF. CDR3 bases: TGTGCCAGCAGTTCCGTCCAAGAGACCCAGTTCTTC.

This chain joins TRBV18 and TRBJ1-1; D is unclear. Trimming took off 1 base at V and 3 bases at J, with 6 bases between the two ends. The length of the CDR3 is 13 residues. Germline loops: CDR1 KGHSH, CDR2 LQKENI. The CDR3 sequence is CASSPQEDTEAFF. CDR3 DNA sequence: TGTGCCAGCTCACCACAGGAAGACACTGAAGCTTTCTTT. Full variable domain (missing parts from reference TRBV18 and TRBJ1-1): NAGVMQNPRHLVRRRGQEARLRCSPMKGHSHVYWYRQLPEEGLKFMVYLQKENIIDESGMPKERFSAEFPKEGPSILRIQQVVRGDSAAYFCASSPQEDTEAFFGQGTRLTVV.

The chain carries TRBV11-1 and TRBJ2-2, with D perhaps given as TRBD1 or TRBD2 (5 bases each). This CDR3 is 16 amino acids long. Germline assignment: CDR1 SGHAT and CDR2 FQDESV (reference sequence). The ends were cut back, 1 base at V and 0 bases at J, with 9 bases in the middle. CDR3 nucleotide sequence: TGTGCCAGCAGCTTAGACCGGGGCGCGAACACCGGGGAGCTGTTTTTT. As protein: CASSLDRGANTGELFF.

This clonotype was seen many times. V gene TRBV29-1 combines with J gene TRBJ2-5; D uncertain. This CDR3 comprises 13 residues. Trimming removed 3 bases at V and 1 base at J, with 9 bases between. Germline V gene sequence: CDR1 SQVTM, CDR2 ANQGSEA. The CDR3 here is CSVDGQSQETQYF. As DNA, the CDR3 is TGCAGCGTTGACGGGCAGAGCCAAGAGACCCAGTACTTC.

The rearrangement uses TRBV27 and TRBJ2-5, with D maybe TRBD2 (5 bases). Trimming removed 6 bases from V and 0 bases from J, with 11 bases in between. Germline loops: CDR1 MNHEY, CDR2 SMNVEV (reference sequence). The CDR3 has 14 amino acids. CDR3 residues: CASRRRVDQETQYF. The CDR3 DNA follows: TGTGCCAGCAGGAGGCGGGTAGACCAAGAGACCCAGTACTTC.